The 14 T cell receptor beta chains below come from one sample, sequenced in a study of blood T cell repertoires in COVID-19. This table comes from immunoSEQ multiplex PCR, and its TCRdb copy is limited to in-frame clones, with some not included. In the table there are 250,000 or so clones, around 89% of which are singletons. Sequencing used PBMCs or T cells enriched from blood (not recorded which). The receptors stem from a woman between 25 and 40 years old with acute COVID-19.

V gene TRBV11-3 combines with J gene TRBJ1-1, with D perhaps matching TRBD1 (5 bases). The V end lost 3 bases, the J end lost 8 bases, and 16 bases lay between the germline ends. The CDR3 is 14 amino acids. Germline CDR1 is SGHNT and CDR2 is YENEEA. The CDR3 region has the DNA TGTGCCAGCAGCTTGGGGGGAGTGGCGACCGAAGCTTTCTTT. Encoded protein: CASSLGGVATEAFF.

This chain connects TRBV10-3 to TRBJ2-7; 7 bases fit TRBD2. This CDR3 has 16 residues. Germline V gives CDR1 ENHRY, CDR2 SYGVKD. V lost 3 bases to trimming and J lost 2 bases; unmatched junction nucleotides: 10. The CDR3, as DNA: TGTGCCATCAGTGAACAACCTAGCGGTCAGACCTACGAGCAGTACTTC. Translation gives CAISEQPSGQTYEQYF.

The chain has TRBV6-5 and TRBJ2-1; TRBD2 agrees at 7 bases. This CDR3 has 15 residues. Germline lookup yields CDR1 MNHEY and CDR2 SVGAGI. The V and J ends lost 4 bases and 6 bases, in that order; junction bases with no gene match: 9. CDR3 DNA: TGTGCCAGCAGTTCCATCCGGGAGGATTTCAATGAGCAGTTCTTC. It encodes CASSSIREDFNEQFF.

The chain carries TRBV6-5 and TRBJ1-2; D gene unclear. CDR1 is MNHEY and CDR2 is SVGAGI in the germline V gene. Trimming pared 10 bases from V and 5 bases from J, leaving 14 bases between. CDR3 length equals 12 residues. The CDR3 is CATGKQQYGYTF. DNA of the CDR3: TGTGCCACCGGAAAACAGCAATATGGCTACACCTTC.

The chain carries TRBV19 and TRBJ2-5; TRBD2 matches at 10 bases. Germline V gene lookup returns CDR1 LNHDA and CDR2 SQIVND (reference sequence). With 3 bases clipped from V and 5 bases from J, the junction kept 9 bases outside the gene matches. The CDR3 loop spans 16 amino acids. CDR3 sequence reads: CASSITSSGSGETQYF. Written as DNA, the CDR3 is TGTGCCAGTAGTATCACGTCTAGCGGGAGTGGTGAGACCCAGTACTTC.

The rearrangement links TRBV6-5 to TRBJ2-1; 7 nucleotides line up with TRBD2. V lost 8 bases and J lost 7; bases outside the gene matches: 14. CDR1 is MNHEY and CDR2 is SVGAGI in the germline V gene. This CDR3 is built from 15 residues. The CDR3 here is CASGPRAGVGNEQFF. The CDR3, as DNA: TGTGCCAGCGGACCCCGGGCGGGAGTTGGGAATGAGCAGTTCTTC.

The J gene is TRBJ1-5, the V gene TRBV24-1; weak D call: TRBD1 (6 bases). The germline CDR1 and CDR2 sequences are KGHDR and SFDVKD. The CDR3 loop spans 16 amino acids. Trimming shortened V by 0 bases and J by 6 bases, and 14 bases separated the two germline ends. CDR3 residues: CATSDLYRAVGQPQHF. The CDR3 nucleotides are TGTGCCACCAGTGATTTGTACAGGGCGGTGGGTCAGCCCCAGCATTTT.

This chain joins TRBV2 and TRBJ2-7; 11 bases are shared with TRBD2. CDR1 is SNHLY and CDR2 is FYNNEI in the germline V gene. V lost 6 bases, J lost 2 bases, and 3 bases stayed unmatched. The CDR3 spans 14 residues. This CDR3 reads CASRGTSGTYEQYF. The CDR3 DNA sequence: TGTGCCAGCAGGGGGACTAGCGGTACCTACGAGCAGTACTTC.

This chain connects TRBV28 to TRBJ2-7, with TRBD1 identical over 8 bases. J was trimmed by 6 bases and V by 6 bases; bases with no gene match: 7. Germline CDR1 reads MDHEN; CDR2 reads SYDVKM. The CDR3 runs 13 residues. The CDR3 loop is CASRHTGGSEQYF. As DNA, the CDR3 is TGTGCCAGCAGACACACAGGGGGGTCCGAGCAGTACTTC.

The CDR3 bases are TGTGCCAGCACCCCAGTAGGCGGAGGGCCCCCGGAGGGGGCCAACGTCCTGACTTTC. Encoded protein: CASTPVGGGPPEGANVLTF. The V gene is TRBV27, the J gene TRBJ2-6; D might be TRBD2 (6 bases). Germline V lookup: CDR1 MNHEY, CDR2 SMNVEV (reference sequence). Trimming cost V 7 bases and J 4 bases, with 26 bases left between them. The CDR3 covers 19 residues.

The J gene is TRBJ1-1, the V gene TRBV6-5; D is perhaps TRBD1 (5 bases). CDR3 length: 15 amino acids. Per the germline V gene, CDR1 is MNHEY and CDR2 is SVGAGI. The V and J ends lost 4 bases and 2 bases respectively, with 14 bases between them. In DNA, the CDR3 is TGTGCCAGCAGTTCCCGGCCGGGGGGAAACACTGAAGCTTTCTTT. Encoded protein: CASSSRPGGNTEAFF.

The chain has TRBV14 and TRBJ1-6; D gene uncertain. CDR3 length: 13 residues. Per the germline V gene, CDR1 is SGHDN and CDR2 is FVKESK. The V end was cut by 4 bases, the J end by 8 bases, with 9 bases between. The CDR3 protein is CASSLLEHSPLHF. CDR3 nucleotide sequence: TGTGCCAGCAGCCTCTTGGAGCATTCACCCCTCCACTTT.

CDR3 DNA: TGTGCCAGCAGCTTAGGCCCCGGGGGCGGGGGAAGCTCCTACAATGAGCAGTTCTTC. Translation gives CASSLGPGGGGSSYNEQFF. The V gene is TRBV11-3, the J gene TRBJ2-1; a possible D gene is TRBD2 (7 bases). There are 19 residues in the CDR3. Germline values: CDR1 SGHNT, CDR2 YENEEA. Trimming pared 1 base from V and 0 bases from J, leaving 19 bases between.

This chain joins TRBV3-1 (or the pseudogene TRBV3-2) and TRBJ2-7, with TRBD2 identical over 8 bases. V trimming: 2 bases; J trimming: 3 bases; junction bases outside the gene matches: 6. This CDR3 has 15 residues. Germline-derived CDR1 and CDR2 are LGHDT and YNNKEL (reference sequence). The CDR3 here is CASSQFPSGSYEQYF. CDR3 DNA sequence: TGTGCCAGCAGCCAATTCCCCAGCGGGAGCTACGAGCAGTACTTC.